The 5 T cell receptor beta chains below come from one sample, sequenced in a study of regulatory T cells in long-lasting Graves disease. Arm-PCR of CDR3 regions and iRepertoire HTBI primers were used to build TCR beta libraries. TCRdb reanalysed the multiplex PCR reads using MiXCR and keeps one entry per CDR3 protein. The sample yields hundreds of thousands of distinct CDR3 sequences, roughly a fifth seen once. Regarding time point: persistent/refractory GD, antithyroid drugs over 5 years with positive TRAb. Scientists built the TCR library using RNA that was extracted from PBMCs. The input for sequencing was peripheral blood mononuclear cells (PBMCs), taken when the disease was refractory, from a patient treated with antithyroid drugs. Receptors originate from a female donor with Graves disease.

There are a few counts of this clonotype. V usage is TRBV5-6 and J usage is TRBJ2-7, with D possibly matching TRBD2 (6 bases). The CDR3 length is 16 residues. From germline, CDR1 is SGHDT and CDR2 YYEEEE. The V and J ends lost 0 bases and 2 bases respectively, with 15 bases between them. The DNA for the CDR3 is TGTGCCAGCAGCTTGGGGTATTCCGGGGGAACCTACGAGCAGTACTTC. Encoded protein: CASSLGYSGGTYEQYF.

The gene calls are TRBV12-3 or TRBV12-4 and TRBJ2-1, with D possibly being TRBD2 (6 bases). Trimming removed 5 bases from V and 10 bases from J, with 12 bases in between. The CDR3 consists of 12 residues. CDR3 nucleotides: TGTGCCAGCAGTCCGGGACTCCCGGAGCAGTTCTTC. Its protein is CASSPGLPEQFF.

The CDR3 coding sequence is TGTGCCAGCAGCGCCGACGGGACAGCAAACACTGAAGCTTTCTTT. Its translation is CASSADGTANTEAFF. This sequence joins TRBV13 and TRBJ1-1; TRBD1 matches at 7 bases. The V gene end was trimmed by 5 bases and the J gene end by 2 bases; junction bases not matched to a gene: 8. Looked up from germline, CDR1 is PRHDT and CDR2 is FYEKMQ (reference sequence). The CDR3 contains 15 residues.

This clonotype showed up just a few times. This may stem from a read error, because a much larger clone lies one nucleotide away. The J gene is TRBJ1-5, the V gene TRBV12-3 or TRBV12-4, with D possibly TRBD1 on 5 matching bases. V was pared by 5 bases and J by 1 base, with 18 bases between. The CDR3 has 17 residues. CDR3 nucleotide sequence: TGTGCCAGCAGTCCGCGGGGGGGGAGCCTCAGCAATCAGCCCCAGCATTTT. As protein: CASSPRGGSLSNQPQHF.

V gene TRBV6-5 combines with J gene TRBJ1-3; 7 nucleotides agree with TRBD1. Germline V lookup: CDR1 MNHEY, CDR2 SVGAGI. CDR3 length: 14 residues. With V trimmed by 2 bases and J by 2 bases, 0 bases remained unmatched. The CDR3 protein is CASSYDRAGNTIYF. The CDR3 DNA follows: TGTGCCAGCAGTTACGACAGGGCTGGAAACACCATATATTTT.